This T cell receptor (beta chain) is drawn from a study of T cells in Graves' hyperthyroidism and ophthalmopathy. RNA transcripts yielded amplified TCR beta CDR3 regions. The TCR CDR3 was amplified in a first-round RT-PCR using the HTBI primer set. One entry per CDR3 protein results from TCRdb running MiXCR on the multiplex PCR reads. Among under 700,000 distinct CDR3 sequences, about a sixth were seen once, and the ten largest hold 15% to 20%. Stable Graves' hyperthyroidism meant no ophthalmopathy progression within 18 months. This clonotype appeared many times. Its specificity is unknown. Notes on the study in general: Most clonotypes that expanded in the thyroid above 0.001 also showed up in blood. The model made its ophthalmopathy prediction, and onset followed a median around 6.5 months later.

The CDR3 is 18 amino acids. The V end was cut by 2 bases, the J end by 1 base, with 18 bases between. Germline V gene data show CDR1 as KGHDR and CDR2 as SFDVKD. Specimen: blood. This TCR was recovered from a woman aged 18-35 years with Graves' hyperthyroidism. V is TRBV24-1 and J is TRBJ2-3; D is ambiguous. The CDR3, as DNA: TGTGCCACCAGTGATTCGGTAAAGGGTCCGTGGGGCACAGATACGCAGTATTTT. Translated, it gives CATSDSVKGPWGTDTQYF.